This is a list of T cell receptor beta chains from one sample in a study of T cell responses to AZD1222 COVID-19 vaccine. Assay: immunoSEQ multiplex PCR; the TCRdb copy retains only in-frame clones and omits some. The sample shows 150,000 or so clones, approximately 94% of them seen only once. The sequencing used peripheral blood, collected 28 days after the second AZD1222 dose. The origin of the receptors is an adult who received the AZD1222 COVID-19 vaccine. Both conserved end residues are part of each CDR3. The D gene is left open where the match is weak. Not all rows give a size; the values are once, few, many and, for expanded clones, a class.

clone_size | v_call | d_call | cdr3_aa
. | TRBV7-9 | . | CASSSFQGKDTQYF
. | TRBV3-1/TRBV3-2 | . | CASSQVGPSVNEQFF
. | TRBV7-9 | TRBD2 | CASRQGEGLAADTQYF
. | TRBV5-1 | TRBD2 | CASSLGASGVSYEQYF
. | TRBV6-5 | . | CASSYSDSTGELFF
. | TRBV30 | . | CALDGGRYEQYF
few | TRBV18 | TRBD1 | CASSRPGGTEAFF
. | TRBV4-1 | . | CASSQGYYVNSYEQYF
. | TRBV6-6 | TRBD1 | CASGDRPFGYGYTF
. | TRBV12-3/TRBV12-4 | . | CASSKRQYEQYF
. | TRBV11-2 | . | CASSEGQIQETQYF
. | TRBV6-6 | . | CASRPAGQPQHF
. | TRBV11-3 | . | CASSLRGTNNEQFF
few | TRBV4-1 | . | CASSQAGSVRYNEKLFF
. | TRBV30 | TRBD2 | CAWSRTSGSTDTQYF
. | TRBV6-5 | . | CASSYPTHNEQFF
. | TRBV29-1 | . | CSVEDKSYEQYF
. | TRBV29-1 | . | CSAAVGTNEKLFF
. | TRBV30 | . | CAWSGGYSNQPQHF
. | TRBV19 | . | CASSIPRGSNQPQHF
once | TRBV5-1 | TRBD1 | CASSLGTANTGELFF
. | TRBV7-2 | . | CASSPTGFGPQHF
. | TRBV2 | . | CASRVERYGYTF
. | TRBV7-9 | . | CASSSDTTPTGEQYF
once | TRBV11-2 | . | CASSFGYGYTF
. | TRBV21-1 | . | CASRASWVNTEAFF